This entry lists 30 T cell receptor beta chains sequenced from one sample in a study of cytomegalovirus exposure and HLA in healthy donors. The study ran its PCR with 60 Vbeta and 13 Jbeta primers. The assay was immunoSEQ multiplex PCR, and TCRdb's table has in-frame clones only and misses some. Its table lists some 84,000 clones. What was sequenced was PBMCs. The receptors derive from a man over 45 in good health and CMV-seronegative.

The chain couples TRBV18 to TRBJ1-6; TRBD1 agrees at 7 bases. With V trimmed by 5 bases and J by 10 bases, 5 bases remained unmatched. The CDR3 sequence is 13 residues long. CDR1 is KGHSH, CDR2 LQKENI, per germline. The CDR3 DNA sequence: TGTGCCAGCTCATCCGGGACAGACTCACCCCTCCACTTT. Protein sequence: CASSSGTDSPLHF.

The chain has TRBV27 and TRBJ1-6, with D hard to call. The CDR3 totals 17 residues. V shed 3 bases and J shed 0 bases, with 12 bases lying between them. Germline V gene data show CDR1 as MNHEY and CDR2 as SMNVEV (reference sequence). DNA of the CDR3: TGTGCCAGCAGTTTTTATATGGCCCGCTCCTATAATTCACCCCTCCACTTT. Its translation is CASSFYMARSYNSPLHF.

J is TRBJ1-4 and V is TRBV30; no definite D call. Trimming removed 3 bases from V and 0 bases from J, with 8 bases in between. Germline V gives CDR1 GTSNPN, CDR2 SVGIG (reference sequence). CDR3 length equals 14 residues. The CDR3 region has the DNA TGTGCCTGGAGACGGTTCGCAACTAATGAAAAACTGTTTTTT. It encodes CAWRRFATNEKLFF.

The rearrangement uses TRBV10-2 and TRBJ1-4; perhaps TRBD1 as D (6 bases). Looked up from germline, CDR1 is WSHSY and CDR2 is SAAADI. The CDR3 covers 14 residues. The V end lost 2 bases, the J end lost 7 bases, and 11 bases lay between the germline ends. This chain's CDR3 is CASSEPRGSEKLFF. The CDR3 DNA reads TGCGCCAGCAGTGAGCCGAGGGGGTCTGAAAAACTGTTTTTT.

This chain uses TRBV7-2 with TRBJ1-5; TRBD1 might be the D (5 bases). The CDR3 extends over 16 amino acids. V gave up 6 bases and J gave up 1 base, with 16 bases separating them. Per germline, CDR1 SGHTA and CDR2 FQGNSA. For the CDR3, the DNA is TGTGCCAGCAGACCAGATGCGGGGGGGAGCAATCAGCCCCAGCATTTT. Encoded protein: CASRPDAGGSNQPQHF.

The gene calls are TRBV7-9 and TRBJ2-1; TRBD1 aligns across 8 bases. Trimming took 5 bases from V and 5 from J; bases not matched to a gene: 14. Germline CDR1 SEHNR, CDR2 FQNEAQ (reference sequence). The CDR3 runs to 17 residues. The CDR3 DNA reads TGTGCCAGCAGCCCACCCGAGACAGGGGATACTGACAATGAGCAGTTCTTC. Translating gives CASSPPETGDTDNEQFF.

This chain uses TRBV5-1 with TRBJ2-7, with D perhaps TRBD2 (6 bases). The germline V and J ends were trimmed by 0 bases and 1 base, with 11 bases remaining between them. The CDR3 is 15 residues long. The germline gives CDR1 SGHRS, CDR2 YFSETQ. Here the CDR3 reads CASSLVGGASYEQYF. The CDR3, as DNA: TGCGCCAGCAGCTTGGTCGGGGGTGCGTCCTACGAGCAGTACTTC. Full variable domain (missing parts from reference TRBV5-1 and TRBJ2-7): KAGVTQTPRYLIKTRGQQVTLSCSPISGHRSVSWYQQTPGQGLQFLFEYFSETQRNKGNFPGRFSGRQFSNSRSEMNVSTLELGDSALYLCASSLVGGASYEQYFGPGTRLTVT.

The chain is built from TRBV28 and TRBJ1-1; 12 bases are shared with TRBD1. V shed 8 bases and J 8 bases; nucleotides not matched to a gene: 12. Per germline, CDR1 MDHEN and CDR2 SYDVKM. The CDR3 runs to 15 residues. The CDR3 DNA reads TGTGCCAGCCCCCCCGCCGGGACAGGGGGCCGGGAAGCTTTCTTT. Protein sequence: CASPPAGTGGREAFF.

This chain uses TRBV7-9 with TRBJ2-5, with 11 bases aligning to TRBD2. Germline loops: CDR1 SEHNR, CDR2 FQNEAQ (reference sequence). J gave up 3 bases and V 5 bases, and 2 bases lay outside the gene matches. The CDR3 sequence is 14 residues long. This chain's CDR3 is CASSPGLAEETQYF. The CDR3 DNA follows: TGTGCCAGCAGCCCGGGACTAGCGGAAGAGACCCAGTACTTC.

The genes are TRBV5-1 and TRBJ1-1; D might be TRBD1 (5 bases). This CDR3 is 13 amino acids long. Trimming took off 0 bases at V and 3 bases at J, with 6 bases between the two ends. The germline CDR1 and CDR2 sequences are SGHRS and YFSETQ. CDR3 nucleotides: TGCGCCAGCAGCTTGGGACAGTACACTGAAGCTTTCTTT. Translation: CASSLGQYTEAFF. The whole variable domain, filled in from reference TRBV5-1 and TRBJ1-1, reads KAGVTQTPRYLIKTRGQQVTLSCSPISGHRSVSWYQQTPGQGLQFLFEYFSETQRNKGNFPGRFSGRQFSNSRSEMNVSTLELGDSALYLCASSLGQYTEAFFGQGTRLTVV.

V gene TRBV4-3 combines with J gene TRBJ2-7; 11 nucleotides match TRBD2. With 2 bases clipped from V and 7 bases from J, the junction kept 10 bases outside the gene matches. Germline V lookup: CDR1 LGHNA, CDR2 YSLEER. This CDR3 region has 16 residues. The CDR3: CASSQNSGGAVGEQYF. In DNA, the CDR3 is TGCGCCAGCAGCCAAAATAGCGGGGGGGCCGTCGGGGAGCAGTACTTC.

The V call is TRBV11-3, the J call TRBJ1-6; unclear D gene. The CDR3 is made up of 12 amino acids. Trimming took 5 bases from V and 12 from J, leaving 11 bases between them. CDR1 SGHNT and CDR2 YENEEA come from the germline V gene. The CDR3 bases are TGTGCCAGCAGCGACAACCTTGGACCCCTCCACTTT. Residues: CASSDNLGPLHF.

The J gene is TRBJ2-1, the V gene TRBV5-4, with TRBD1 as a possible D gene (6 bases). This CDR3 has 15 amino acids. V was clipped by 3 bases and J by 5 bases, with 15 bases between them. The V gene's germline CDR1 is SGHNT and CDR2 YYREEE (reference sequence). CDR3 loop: CASSSPGQFHNEQFF. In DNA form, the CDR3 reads TGTGCCAGCAGCTCCCCCGGACAGTTTCACAATGAGCAGTTCTTC.

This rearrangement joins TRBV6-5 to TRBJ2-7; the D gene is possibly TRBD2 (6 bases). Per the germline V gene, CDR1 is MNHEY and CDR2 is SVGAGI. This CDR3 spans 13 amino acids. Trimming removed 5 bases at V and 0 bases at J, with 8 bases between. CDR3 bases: TGTGCCAGCAGTCGGGGGACCTCCTACGAGCAGTACTTC. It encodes CASSRGTSYEQYF.

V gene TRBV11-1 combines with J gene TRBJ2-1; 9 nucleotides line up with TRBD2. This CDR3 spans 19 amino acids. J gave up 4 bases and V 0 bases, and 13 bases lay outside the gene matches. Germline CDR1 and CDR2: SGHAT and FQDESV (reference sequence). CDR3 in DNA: TGTGCCAGCAGCTTAGCGACTAGCGGAATACGACTAAGATACAATGAGCAGTTCTTC. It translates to CASSLATSGIRLRYNEQFF. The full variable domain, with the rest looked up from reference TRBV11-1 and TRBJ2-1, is EAEVAQSPRYKITEKSQAVAFWCDPISGHATLYWYRQILGQGPELLVQFQDESVVDDSQLPKDRFSAERLKGVDSTLKIQPAELGDSAMYLCASSLATSGIRLRYNEQFFGPGTRLTVL.

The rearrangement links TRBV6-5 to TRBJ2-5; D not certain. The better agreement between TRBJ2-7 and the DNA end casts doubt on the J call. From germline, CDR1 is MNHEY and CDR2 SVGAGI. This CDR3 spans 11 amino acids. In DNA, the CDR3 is TGTGCCAGCAGCTCCGACTACGAGCAGTACTTC. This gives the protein CASSSDYEQYF.

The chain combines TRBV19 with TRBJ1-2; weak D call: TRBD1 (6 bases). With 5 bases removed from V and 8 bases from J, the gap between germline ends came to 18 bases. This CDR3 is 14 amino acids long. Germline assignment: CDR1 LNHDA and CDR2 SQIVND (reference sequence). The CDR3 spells CASSPTGTLVGYTF. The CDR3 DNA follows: TGTGCCAGTAGTCCCACAGGGACACTGGTGGGCTACACCTTC. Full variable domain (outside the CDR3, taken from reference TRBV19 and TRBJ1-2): DGGITQSPKYLFRKEGQNVTLSCEQNLNHDAMYWYRQDPGQGLRLIYYSQIVNDFQKGDIAEGYSVSREKKESFPLTVTSAQKNPTAFYLCASSPTGTLVGYTFGSGTRLTVV.

The CDR3 sequence: CASSLRDGDEKLFF. The DNA for the CDR3 is TGTGCCAGCAGCTTAAGAGACGGAGATGAAAAACTGTTTTTT. This sequence joins TRBV5-4 and TRBJ1-4, with D hard to call. V was pared by 2 bases and J by 6 bases, with 11 bases between. The CDR3 covers 14 residues. Germline lookup yields CDR1 SGHNT and CDR2 YYREEE (reference sequence).

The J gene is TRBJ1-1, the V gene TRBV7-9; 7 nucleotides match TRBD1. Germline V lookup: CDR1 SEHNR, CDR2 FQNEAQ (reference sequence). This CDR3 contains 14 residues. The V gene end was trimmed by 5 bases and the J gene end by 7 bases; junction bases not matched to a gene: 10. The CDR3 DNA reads TGTGCCAGCAGCCCAGGAGGGGGCAGGTTTGAAGCTTTCTTT. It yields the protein CASSPGGGRFEAFF.

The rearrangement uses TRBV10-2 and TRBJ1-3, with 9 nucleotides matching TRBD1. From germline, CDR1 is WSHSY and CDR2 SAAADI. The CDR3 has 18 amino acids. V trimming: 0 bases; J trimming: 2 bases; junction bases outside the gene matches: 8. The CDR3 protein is CASSESWDRVSPGNTIYF. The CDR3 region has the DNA TGCGCCAGCAGTGAGTCGTGGGACAGGGTTTCGCCTGGAAACACCATATATTTT.

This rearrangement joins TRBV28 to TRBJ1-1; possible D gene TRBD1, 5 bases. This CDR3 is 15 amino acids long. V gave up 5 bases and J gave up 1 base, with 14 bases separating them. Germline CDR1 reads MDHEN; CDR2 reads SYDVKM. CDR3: CASSAPTGPNTEAFF. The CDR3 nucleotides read TGTGCCAGCAGTGCCCCCACAGGACCGAACACTGAAGCTTTCTTT.

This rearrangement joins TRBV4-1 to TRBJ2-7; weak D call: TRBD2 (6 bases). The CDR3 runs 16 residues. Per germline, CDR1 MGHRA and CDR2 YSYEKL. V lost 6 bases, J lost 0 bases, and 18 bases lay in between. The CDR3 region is CASSLDPRGSSYEQYF. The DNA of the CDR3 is TGCGCCAGCAGTTTAGACCCTCGGGGGAGCTCCTACGAGCAGTACTTC.

CDR3 nucleotides: TGCGCCAGCAGCGAGGCGGGGGCGGCTCTCTCCGAGCAGTACTTC. Its translation: CASSEAGAALSEQYF. The chain joins TRBV5-1 to TRBJ2-7, with a possible D match to TRBD2 (7 bases). The CDR3 totals 15 residues. Deletions cut 4 bases from V and 6 bases from J, with 20 bases between. Germline CDR1 reads SGHRS; CDR2 reads YFSETQ.

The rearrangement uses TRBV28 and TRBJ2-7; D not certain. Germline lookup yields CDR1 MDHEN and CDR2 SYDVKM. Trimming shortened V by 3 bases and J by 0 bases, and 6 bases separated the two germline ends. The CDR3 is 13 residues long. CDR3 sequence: CASSLQSSYEQYF. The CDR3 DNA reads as TGTGCCAGCAGTTTGCAGTCCTCCTACGAGCAGTACTTC. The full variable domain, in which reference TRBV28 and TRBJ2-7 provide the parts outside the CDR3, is DVKVTQSSRYLVKRTGEKVFLECVQDMDHENMFWYRQDPGLGLRLIYFSYDVKMKEKGDIPEGYSVSREKKERFSLILESASTNQTSMYLCASSLQSSYEQYFGPGTRLTVT.

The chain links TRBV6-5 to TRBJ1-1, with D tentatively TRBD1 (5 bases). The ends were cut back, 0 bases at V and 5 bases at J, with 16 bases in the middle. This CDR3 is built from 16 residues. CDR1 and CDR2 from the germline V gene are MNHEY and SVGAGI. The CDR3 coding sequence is TGTGCCAGCAGTTACTCGTCCTCCGGGGGAGAGACTGAAGCTTTCTTT. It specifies CASSYSSSGGETEAFF.

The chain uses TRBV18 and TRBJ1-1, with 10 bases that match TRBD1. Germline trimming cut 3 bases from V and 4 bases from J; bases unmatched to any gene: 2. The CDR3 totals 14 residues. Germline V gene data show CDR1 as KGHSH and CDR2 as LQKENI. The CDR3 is CASSPWDRGTEAFF. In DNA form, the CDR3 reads TGTGCCAGCTCACCTTGGGACAGGGGCACTGAAGCTTTCTTT.

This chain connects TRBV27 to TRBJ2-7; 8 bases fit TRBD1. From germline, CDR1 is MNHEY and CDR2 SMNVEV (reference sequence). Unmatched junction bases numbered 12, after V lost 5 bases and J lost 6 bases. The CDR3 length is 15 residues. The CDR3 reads CASSKRQGRLGEQYF. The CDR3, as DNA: TGTGCCAGCAGTAAACGACAGGGGCGGTTAGGCGAGCAGTACTTC.

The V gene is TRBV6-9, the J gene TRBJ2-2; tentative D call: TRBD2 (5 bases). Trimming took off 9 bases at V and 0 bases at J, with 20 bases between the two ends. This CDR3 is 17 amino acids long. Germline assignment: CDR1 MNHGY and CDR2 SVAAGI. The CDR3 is CARPTVSDYSNTGELFF. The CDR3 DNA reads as TGTGCCAGGCCCACGGTCTCAGACTACTCGAACACCGGGGAGCTGTTTTTT.

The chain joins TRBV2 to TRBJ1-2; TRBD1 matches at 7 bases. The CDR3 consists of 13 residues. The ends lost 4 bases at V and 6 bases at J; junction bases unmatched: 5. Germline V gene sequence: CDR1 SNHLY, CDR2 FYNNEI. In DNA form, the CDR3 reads TGTGCCAGCAGTGTTGTGACAGGGAATGGCTACACCTTC. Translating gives CASSVVTGNGYTF.

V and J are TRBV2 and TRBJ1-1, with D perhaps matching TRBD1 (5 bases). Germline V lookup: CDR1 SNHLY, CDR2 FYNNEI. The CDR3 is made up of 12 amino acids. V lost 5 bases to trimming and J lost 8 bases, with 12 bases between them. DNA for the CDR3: TGTGCCAGCAGTCAGGGCGTGGTCGAAGCTTTCTTT. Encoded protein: CASSQGVVEAFF.